The clone carrying this TCR beta chain came up once. Germline and junction disagree at one end, which may indicate a read error. This specimen belongs to a study of CD8+CD57+ T cells in acquired aplastic anemia. At the level of the study: Some 10 million reads were obtained on average for healthy donor CD4+ cells.

Template material for TCR beta VDJ and CDR3 profiling consisted of genomic DNA. One entry per CDR3 protein results from TCRdb running MiXCR on the reads. Counted here are 150,000 to 200,000 distinct CDR3 sequences, just over 45% occurring once; the ten biggest clones make up under 3.5%. The CDR3 runs 14 residues. Germline CDR1 and CDR2: MNHEY and SVGEGT. Sequenced material: sorted CD4+, CD8+, or CD8+CD57+ T cells (not recorded which) from PBMCs. The J gene is TRBJ1-1, the V gene TRBV6-2 or TRBV6-3; a possible D gene is TRBD1 (6 bases). This clonotype originated in a human donor in good health. CDR3 bases: TGTGCCAGCAGGACCGGGACACTCAACACTGAAGCTCTCTTT. Protein sequence: CASRTGTLNTEALF.